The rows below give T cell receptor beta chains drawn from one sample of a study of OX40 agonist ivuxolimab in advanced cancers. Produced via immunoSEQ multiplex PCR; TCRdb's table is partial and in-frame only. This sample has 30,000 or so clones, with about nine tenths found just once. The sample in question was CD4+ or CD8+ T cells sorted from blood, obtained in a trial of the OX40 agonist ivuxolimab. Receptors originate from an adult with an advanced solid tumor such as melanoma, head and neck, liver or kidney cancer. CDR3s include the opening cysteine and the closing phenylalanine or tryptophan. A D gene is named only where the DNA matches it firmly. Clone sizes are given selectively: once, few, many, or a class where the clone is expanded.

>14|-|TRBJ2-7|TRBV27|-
TGTGCCAGCAGTTTCGGAGGCGTGAACTACGAGCAGTACTTC
CASSFGGVNYEQYF
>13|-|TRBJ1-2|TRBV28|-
TGTGCCAGCAGTTTATTGGCCAGGGCGGGCTACACCTTC
CASSLLARAGYTF
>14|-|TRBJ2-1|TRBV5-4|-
TGTGCCAGCAGCTACCCAGGCTCCTATAATGAGCAGTTCTTC
CASSYPGSYNEQFF
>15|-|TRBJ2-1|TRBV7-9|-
TGTGCCAGCAGACCAGAAGGGGTGGGTAACAATGAGCAGTTCTTC
CASRPEGVGNNEQFF
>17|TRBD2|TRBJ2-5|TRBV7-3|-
TGTGCCAGCAGCTTAACGGGGAACGGGAGGGCATTTGAGACCCAGTACTTC
CASSLTGNGRAFETQYF
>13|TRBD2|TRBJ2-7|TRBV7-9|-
TGTGCCAGCAGCGTCGGACTAGTTGGTGAGCAGTACTTC
CASSVGLVGEQYF
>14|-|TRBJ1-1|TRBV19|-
TGTGCCAGTAGTATCGGTGGGCTGAACACTGAAGCTTTCTTT
CASSIGGLNTEAFF
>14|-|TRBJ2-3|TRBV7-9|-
TGTGCCAGCAGCTTAGTCTCCAGGGGAGATACGCAGTATTTT
CASSLVSRGDTQYF
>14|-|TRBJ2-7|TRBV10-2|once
TGCGCCAGCAGTGACGGGACGGGATCCTACGAGCAGTACTTC
CASSDGTGSYEQYF
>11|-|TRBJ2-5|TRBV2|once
TGTGCCAGCAGTGTATCAGAGACCCAGTACTTC
CASSVSETQYF
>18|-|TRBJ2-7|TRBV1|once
TGCACCAGCAGCCAAGTCTCTTTACTAGCGGGAGAGATCTACGAGCAGTACTTC
CTSSQVSLLAGEIYEQYF
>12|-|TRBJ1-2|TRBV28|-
TGTGCCAGCAGCACAGCTAACTATGGCTACACCTTC
CASSTANYGYTF
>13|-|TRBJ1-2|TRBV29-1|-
TGCAGCGTTGAGAGTGGGGGCGCAAGGGGCTACACCTTC
CSVESGGARGYTF
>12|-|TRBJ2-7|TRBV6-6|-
TGTGCCAGCAGTTACTCCGGGGACGAGCAGTACTTC
CASSYSGDEQYF
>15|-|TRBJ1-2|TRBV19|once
TGTGCCAGTAGCCCCTTTCGGGGATCACCCTATGGCTACACCTTC
CASSPFRGSPYGYTF
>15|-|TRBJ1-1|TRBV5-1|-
TGCGCCAGCAGCTTGGGGGCAGGGTGGGACACTGAAGCTTTCTTT
CASSLGAGWDTEAFF
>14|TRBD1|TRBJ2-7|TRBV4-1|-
TGCGCCAGCAGCCCCTGGACAGGCAAATACGAGCAGTACTTC
CASSPWTGKYEQYF
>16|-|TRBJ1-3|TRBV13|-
TGTGCCAGCAGTTCCGGCCCAGGGATAAACCAAAACACCATATATTTT
CASSSGPGINQNTIYF
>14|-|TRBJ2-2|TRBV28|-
TGTGCCAGCACCCCCTGGTTGGACACCGGGGAGCTGTTTTTT
CASTPWLDTGELFF
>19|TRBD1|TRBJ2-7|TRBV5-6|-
TGTGCCAGCAGCTTGTCGGGACAGGGATTGCTTGCTACCTCCTACGAGCAGTACTTC
CASSLSGQGLLATSYEQYF
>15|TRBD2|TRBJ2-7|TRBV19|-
TGTGCCAGTAGTGTCGGGACTAGGGGTATCTACGAGCAGTACTTC
CASSVGTRGIYEQYF
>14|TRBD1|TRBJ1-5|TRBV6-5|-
TGTGCCAGCAGTTTCGGGACAGGGAATCAGCCCCAGCATTTT
CASSFGTGNQPQHF
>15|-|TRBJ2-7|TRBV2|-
TGTGCCAGCAGTGAAATTGGTGGGACGTCCTACGAGCAGTACTTC
CASSEIGGTSYEQYF
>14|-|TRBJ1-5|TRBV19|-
TGTGCCAGTAGTCCAACAGGGTGGGGTCAGCCCCAGCATTTT
CASSPTGWGQPQHF
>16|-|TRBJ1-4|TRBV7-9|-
TGTGCCAGCAGCCGGGGATCGGTCGAAGCTAATGAAAAACTGTTTTTT
CASSRGSVEANEKLFF
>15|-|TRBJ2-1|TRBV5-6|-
TGTGCCAGCAGGGGTGACAGGCTACCCTACAATGAGCAGTTCTTC
CASRGDRLPYNEQFF
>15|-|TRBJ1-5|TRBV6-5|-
TGTGCCAGCAGCGAATTACAGGGCGACGGACAGCCCCAGCATTTT
CASSELQGDGQPQHF
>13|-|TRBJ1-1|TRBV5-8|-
TGTGCCAGCAGCTTGGCTGGCGGGCGAGAAGCTTTCTTT
CASSLAGGREAFF
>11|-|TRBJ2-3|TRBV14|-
TGTGCCAGCAGCCAGTCCTCCACGCAGTATTTT
CASSQSSTQYF
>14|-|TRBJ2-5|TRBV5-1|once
TGCGCCAGCAGCACCTCTTCCCCCGGAGAGACCCAGTACTTC
CASSTSSPGETQYF
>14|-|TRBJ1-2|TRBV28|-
TGTGCCAGCAGTTTTAATGGGGGGGAAGATGGCTACACCTTC
CASSFNGGEDGYTF
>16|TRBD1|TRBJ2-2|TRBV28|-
TGTGCCAGCAGGCGTAAAGCAGGGGGCTATACCGGGGAGCTGTTTTTT
CASRRKAGGYTGELFF
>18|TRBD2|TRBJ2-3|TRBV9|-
TGTGCCAGCAGCGTAGCAGGACTAGCGGGACCTAGCACAGATACGCAGTATTTT
CASSVAGLAGPSTDTQYF
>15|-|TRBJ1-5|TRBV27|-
TGTGCCAGCAGTTCGACGTCCTATAGCAATCAGCCCCAGCATTTT
CASSSTSYSNQPQHF
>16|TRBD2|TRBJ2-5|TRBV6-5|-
TGTGCCAGCAGTTTGGGGACTAGCGGGGGCCAAGAGACCCAGTACTTC
CASSLGTSGGQETQYF
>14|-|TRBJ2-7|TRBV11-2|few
TGTGCCAGCAGCTTAGAATCGGCTCCCTACGAGCAGTACTTC
CASSLESAPYEQYF